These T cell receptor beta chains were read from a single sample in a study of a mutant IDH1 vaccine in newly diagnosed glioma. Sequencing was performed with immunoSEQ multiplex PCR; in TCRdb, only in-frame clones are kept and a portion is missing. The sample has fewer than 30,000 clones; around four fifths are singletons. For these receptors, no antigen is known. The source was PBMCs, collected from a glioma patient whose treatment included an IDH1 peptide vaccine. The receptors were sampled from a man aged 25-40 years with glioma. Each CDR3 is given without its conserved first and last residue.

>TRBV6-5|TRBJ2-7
ASSPLWGGSYEQY
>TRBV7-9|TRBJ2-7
ASSPERGTSYEQY
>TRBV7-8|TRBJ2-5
ASSLGPGKETQY
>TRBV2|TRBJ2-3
ASRALGDTQY
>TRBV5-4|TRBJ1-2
ASSQIAGYGYT
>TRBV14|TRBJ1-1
ASSQRTGIGRTEAF
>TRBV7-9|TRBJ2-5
ASSSDRDRGAVETQY
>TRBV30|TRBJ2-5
AWAGAVEETQY
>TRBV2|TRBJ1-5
ASSERQGIYQPQH
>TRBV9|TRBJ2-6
ASSTLTGGSGANVLT
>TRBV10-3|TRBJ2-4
AISEGDLAKNIQY